This TCR beta chain came from a study of OX40 agonist ivuxolimab in advanced cancers. Overall study context: The mean age was roughly 60 years, ranging from 23 to 79, with approximately 85% of participants male.

The investigators sampled blood at baseline, at cycle 4 day 1, and at cycle 7 day 1. Worth noting for this clone: The antigen is undetermined.

The table came from immunoSEQ multiplex PCR; TCRdb's copy has only in-frame clones and leaves some out. The sample includes roughly 100,000 clones, approximately 92% of them seen just once. The V gene's germline CDR1 is MGHRA and CDR2 YSYEKL. V lost 0 bases, J lost 4 bases, and 5 bases lay in between. CDR3 length: 13 amino acids. Whole-study results and caveats: Antigen targets of the expanded peripheral T cells went undetermined. Part of the nonresponder group also had normalized T-cell clonal expansion that was low.

The sample consisted of CD4+ or CD8+ T cells sorted from blood, taken in a trial of the OX40 agonist ivuxolimab. This sequence joins TRBV4-1 and TRBJ2-3; D gene unclear. This receptor was identified in an adult with an advanced solid tumor such as melanoma, head and neck, liver or kidney cancer. The CDR3 region is CASSQERPDTQYF. In nucleotides, the CDR3 is TGCGCCAGCAGCCAAGAGCGCCCAGATACGCAGTATTTT.